The source of this TCR beta chain is a study of blood T cell repertoires in COVID-19. Generated by immunoSEQ multiplex PCR, the TCRdb table keeps only in-frame clones and is missing some. Among tens of thousands of clones listed, around 86% were seen once. Germline CDR1 is SEHNR and CDR2 is FQNEAQ (reference sequence). V lost 5 bases, J lost 4 bases, and 14 bases lay in between. This CDR3 is built from 14 residues. Sequencing was done on a sample of peripheral blood. This chain joins TRBV7-9 and TRBJ1-1, with D possibly matching TRBD1 (5 bases). The TCR originated in a man aged 60 to 75 with COVID-19, enrolled during active disease. The DNA of the CDR3 is TGTGCCAGCAGCCCCGGGGGAGGGTCCACTGAAGCTTTCTTT. Translation: CASSPGGGSTEAFF.